This TCR beta chain was found in a study of blood T cell repertoires in COVID-19. Study-wide background: Sites across the United States, Italy and Spain contributed samples from acute and convalescent COVID-19. PBMCs, B-cell-depleted T cells, or T cells provided the cDNA or gDNA that made up the material.

This clone was counted once. V lost 1 base and J lost 3; bases outside the gene matches: 10. Per germline, CDR1 SGHAT and CDR2 FQNNGV. This CDR3 has 17 amino acids. The authors' processing: The assay estimated nucleated cells by amplifying reference gene primers. The protocol was immunoSEQ multiplex PCR, while the TCRdb copy is restricted to in-frame clones and leaves out a portion. Clone size and the V and J calls come from that table; the DNA yielded D and trimming. The sample has around 370,000 clones; about 90% are singletons. V usage is TRBV11-2 and J usage is TRBJ2-3, with 7 bases lining up with TRBD1. The sample consisted of peripheral blood. This TCR came from a woman aged 18 to 35 who had recovered from COVID-19. CDR3 sequence (DNA): TGTGCCAGCAGCTTAGGGGCCGGGACAGTTGTAACAGATACGCAGTATTTT. It codes for CASSLGAGTVVTDTQYF.